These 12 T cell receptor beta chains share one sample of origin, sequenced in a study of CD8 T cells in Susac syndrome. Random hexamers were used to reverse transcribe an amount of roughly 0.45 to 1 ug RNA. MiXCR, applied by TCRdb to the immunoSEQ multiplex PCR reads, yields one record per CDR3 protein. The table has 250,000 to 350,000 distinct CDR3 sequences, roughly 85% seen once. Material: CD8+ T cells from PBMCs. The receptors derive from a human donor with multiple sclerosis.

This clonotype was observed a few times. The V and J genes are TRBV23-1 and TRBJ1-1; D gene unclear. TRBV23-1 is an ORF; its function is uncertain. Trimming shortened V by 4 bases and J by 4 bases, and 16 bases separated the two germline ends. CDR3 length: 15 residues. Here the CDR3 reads CASSRRRVGSTEAFF. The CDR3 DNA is TGCGCCAGCAGTCGACGACGGGTTGGAAGCACTGAAGCTTTCTTT.

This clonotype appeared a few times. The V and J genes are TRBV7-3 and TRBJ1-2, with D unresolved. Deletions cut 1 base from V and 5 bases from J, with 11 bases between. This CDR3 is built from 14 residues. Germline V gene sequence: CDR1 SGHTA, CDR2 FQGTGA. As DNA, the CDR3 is TGTGCCAGCAGCTTAAATGCAGAGAAGTATGGCTACACCTTC. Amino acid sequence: CASSLNAEKYGYTF.

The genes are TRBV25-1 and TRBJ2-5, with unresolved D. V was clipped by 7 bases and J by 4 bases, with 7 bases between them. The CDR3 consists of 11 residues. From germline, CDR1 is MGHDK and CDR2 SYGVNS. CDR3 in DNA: TGTGCCAGCACCCACGGAGAGACCCAGTACTTC. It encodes CASTHGETQYF.

The CDR3 region is CASGGIGTDTQYF. As DNA, the CDR3 is TGTGCCAGCGGTGGTATCGGCACAGATACGCAGTATTTT. The V and J genes are TRBV28 and TRBJ2-3; D is unresolved. Trimming took 8 bases from V and 1 from J, leaving 10 bases between them. This CDR3 is 13 amino acids long. Germline V gene data show CDR1 as MDHEN and CDR2 as SYDVKM.

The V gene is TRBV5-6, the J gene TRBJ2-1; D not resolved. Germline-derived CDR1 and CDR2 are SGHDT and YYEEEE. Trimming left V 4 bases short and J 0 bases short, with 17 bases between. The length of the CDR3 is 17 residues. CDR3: CASSRISGPYSYNEQFF. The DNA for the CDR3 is TGTGCCAGCAGCCGGATATCCGGTCCTTACTCCTACAATGAGCAGTTCTTC.

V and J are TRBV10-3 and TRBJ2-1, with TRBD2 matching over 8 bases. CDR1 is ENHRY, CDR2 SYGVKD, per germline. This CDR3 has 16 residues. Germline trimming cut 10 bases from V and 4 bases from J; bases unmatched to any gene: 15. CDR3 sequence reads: CATVSPLAGKYNEQFF. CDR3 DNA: TGTGCCACCGTAAGCCCTCTAGCGGGTAAATACAATGAGCAGTTCTTC.

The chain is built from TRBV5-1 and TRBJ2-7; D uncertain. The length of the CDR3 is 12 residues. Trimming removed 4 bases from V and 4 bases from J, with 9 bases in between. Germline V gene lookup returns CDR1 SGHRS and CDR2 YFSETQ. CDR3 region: CASSQPNYEQYF. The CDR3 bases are TGCGCCAGCAGCCAGCCCAATTACGAGCAGTACTTC.

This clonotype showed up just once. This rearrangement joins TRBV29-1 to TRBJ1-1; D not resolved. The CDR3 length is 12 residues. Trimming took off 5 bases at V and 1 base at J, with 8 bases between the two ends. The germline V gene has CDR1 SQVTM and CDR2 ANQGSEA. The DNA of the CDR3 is TGCAGCGTTAAAACACAGAACACTGAAGCTTTCTTT. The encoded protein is CSVKTQNTEAFF.

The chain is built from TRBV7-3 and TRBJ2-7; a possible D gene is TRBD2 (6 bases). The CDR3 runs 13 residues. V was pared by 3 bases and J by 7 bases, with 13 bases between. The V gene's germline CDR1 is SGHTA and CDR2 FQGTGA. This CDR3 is CASSFGGSGEQYF. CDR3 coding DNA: TGTGCCAGCAGCTTTGGAGGGTCTGGGGAGCAGTACTTC.

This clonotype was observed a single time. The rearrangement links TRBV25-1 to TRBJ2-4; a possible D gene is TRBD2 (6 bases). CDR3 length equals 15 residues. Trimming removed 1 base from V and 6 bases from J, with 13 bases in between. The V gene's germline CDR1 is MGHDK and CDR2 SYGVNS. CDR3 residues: CASSEWTEGRNIQYF. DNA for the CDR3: TGTGCCAGCAGTGAATGGACGGAGGGGAGAAACATTCAGTACTTC.

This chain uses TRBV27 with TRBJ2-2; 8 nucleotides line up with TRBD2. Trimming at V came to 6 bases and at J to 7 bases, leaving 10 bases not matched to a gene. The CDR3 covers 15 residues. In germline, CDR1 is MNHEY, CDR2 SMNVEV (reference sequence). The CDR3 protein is CASSYGGAAGGELFF. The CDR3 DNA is TGTGCCAGCAGCTACGGGGGGGCGGCGGGCGGGGAGCTGTTTTTT.

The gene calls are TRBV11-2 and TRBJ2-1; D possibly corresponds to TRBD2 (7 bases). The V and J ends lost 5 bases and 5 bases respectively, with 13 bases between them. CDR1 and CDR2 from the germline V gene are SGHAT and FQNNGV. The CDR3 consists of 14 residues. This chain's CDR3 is CASSPRGGNNEQFF. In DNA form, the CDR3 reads TGTGCCAGCAGCCCAAGGGGGGGAAACAATGAGCAGTTCTTC. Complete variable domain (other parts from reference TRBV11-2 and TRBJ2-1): EAGVAQSPRYKIIEKRQSVAFWCNPISGHATLYWYQQILGQGPKLLIQFQNNGVVDDSQLPKDRFSAERLKGVDSTLKIQPAKLEDSAVYLCASSPRGGNNEQFFGPGTRLTVL.